These T cell receptor beta chains were read from a single sample in a study of blood T cell repertoires in COVID-19. Some clones are missing from TCRdb's copy, which holds only in-frame ones; the method was immunoSEQ multiplex PCR. The sample carries some 150,000 clones, roughly 85% recorded once. The sequenced sample consisted of peripheral blood. These TCRs come from a man aged 40-49 years with acute or convalescent COVID-19. Both conserved end residues are part of each CDR3. A D gene is named only where the DNA matches it firmly. Clone sizes are given selectively: once, few, many, or a class where the clone is expanded.

v_call	clone_size	d_call	j_call	cdr3_nt	cdr3_aa
TRBV6-1	-	TRBD2	TRBJ2-7	TGTGCCAGCAGTGAAGGTCGGGGAGGGGACCAGCAGTACTTC	CASSEGRGGDQQYF
TRBV13	-	-	TRBJ1-1	TGTGCCAGCAGCTCAGGGAGGGTGAACACTGAAGCTTTCTTT	CASSSGRVNTEAFF
TRBV19	-	-	TRBJ1-2	TGTGCCAGTAGTATCCAGGGAGGAGGCTACACCTTC	CASSIQGGGYTF
TRBV7-2	once	-	TRBJ1-5	TGTGCCAGCAGCTGGGCGACAGGCTTGGGTCAGCCCCAGCATTTT	CASSWATGLGQPQHF
TRBV2	-	-	TRBJ1-1	TGTGCCAGCAGCTCAGAGGGGGGAGGGACTGAAGCTTTCTTT	CASSSEGGGTEAFF
TRBV9	-	TRBD2	TRBJ2-1	TGTGCCAGCAGCGTAGTGCCCCTAGCGGGGGAGTACAATGAGCAGTTCTTC	CASSVVPLAGEYNEQFF
TRBV10-3	-	-	TRBJ2-7	TGTGCCATCGGGTCTCAGGAAAACTACGAGCAGTACTTC	CAIGSQENYEQYF
TRBV6-5	once	-	TRBJ1-6	TGTGCCAGCAGTTACCCCCAAACCGGGTCACCCCTCCACTTT	CASSYPQTGSPLHF
TRBV30	-	TRBD1	TRBJ1-2	TGTGCCTGGAGTTCAGGGACAGGGGCAGATGGCTACACCTTC	CAWSSGTGADGYTF
TRBV15	-	TRBD1	TRBJ2-3	TGTGCCACCAGCAGAGGACAGGGGGCTACAGATACGCAGTATTTT	CATSRGQGATDTQYF
TRBV5-6	-	-	TRBJ2-7	TGTGCCAGCAGCTCAGACAGCATCTACGAGCAGTACTTC	CASSSDSIYEQYF
TRBV5-4	-	-	TRBJ2-7	TGTGCCAGCGGATACGGGGGTCTAGTCTACGAGCAGTACTTC	CASGYGGLVYEQYF
TRBV12-3/TRBV12-4	-	TRBD1	TRBJ2-1	TGTGCCAGCGGGGGACAGATGAACAATGAGCAGTTCTTC	CASGGQMNNEQFF
TRBV5-1	-	-	TRBJ1-1	TGCGCCAGCAGCTTGCCCGAGTCCGGAGCAGCTGAAGCTTTCTTT	CASSLPESGAAEAFF
TRBV5-4	-	TRBD1	TRBJ1-1	TGTGCCAGCAGAACAGGGGAGAACACTGAAGCTTTCTTT	CASRTGENTEAFF
TRBV24-1	-	TRBD1	TRBJ2-1	TGTGCCACCTCCCACGGGGACAGGGGTGTAAACAATGAGCAGTTCTTC	CATSHGDRGVNNEQFF
TRBV10-3	-	-	TRBJ2-4	TGTGCCATCAGCGACAGAGACAAAAACATTCAGTACTTC	CAISDRDKNIQYF
TRBV6-5	-	TRBD2	TRBJ2-7	TGTGCCAGCAGTTACTCACCTAGCGGGGTGAAAGAGCAGTACTTC	CASSYSPSGVKEQYF
TRBV4-3	-	TRBD1	TRBJ1-2	TGCGCCAGCAGCCAAGTGTTCCAGGGGGCGACTGGCTACACCTTC	CASSQVFQGATGYTF
TRBV7-9	-	TRBD1	TRBJ2-1	TGTGCCAGCAGCTTATCCGGGACAGATTACAATGAGCAGTTCTTC	CASSLSGTDYNEQFF
TRBV15	-	-	TRBJ2-3	TGTGCCACCAGCAGAGCTGGGAGTGCAGATACGCAGTATTTT	CATSRAGSADTQYF
TRBV7-9	-	-	TRBJ2-7	TGTGCCAGCAGCTTGGGGCTCGAGCAGTACTTC	CASSLGLEQYF
TRBV2	-	-	TRBJ2-3	TGTGCCAGCAACCGGGGCGGGATCCGTACGCAGTATTTT	CASNRGGIRTQYF
TRBV7-3	-	TRBD1	TRBJ1-2	TGTGCCAGCAGCTCGAGAGGGGGCCAGGGCTACACCTTC	CASSSRGGQGYTF
TRBV18	-	-	TRBJ2-4	TGTGCCAGCTCACCACCTGCGGCTACGGTCAAAAACATTCAGTACTTC	CASSPPAATVKNIQYF
TRBV5-1	once	TRBD2	TRBJ2-1	TGCGCCAGCAGCTCTTCCCTGACTAGCGGGGGGTTGGATGAGCAGTTCTTC	CASSSSLTSGGLDEQFF
TRBV5-1	-	TRBD1	TRBJ2-1	TGCGCCAGCAACTCGGGACAGAGCTCCTACAATGAGCAGTTCTTC	CASNSGQSSYNEQFF
TRBV7-2	-	-	TRBJ1-5	TGTGCCAGCAGCTACTCATCTGACAGGATACGACAGCCCCAGCATTTT	CASSYSSDRIRQPQHF
TRBV27	-	TRBD1	TRBJ2-2	TGTGCCAGCAGCCAGGGACAGGGTTACACCGGGGAGCTGTTTTTT	CASSQGQGYTGELFF
TRBV9	once	-	TRBJ2-5	TGTGCCAGCAGCGTGGGCCAGGGGCCCCAAGAGACCCAGTACTTC	CASSVGQGPQETQYF